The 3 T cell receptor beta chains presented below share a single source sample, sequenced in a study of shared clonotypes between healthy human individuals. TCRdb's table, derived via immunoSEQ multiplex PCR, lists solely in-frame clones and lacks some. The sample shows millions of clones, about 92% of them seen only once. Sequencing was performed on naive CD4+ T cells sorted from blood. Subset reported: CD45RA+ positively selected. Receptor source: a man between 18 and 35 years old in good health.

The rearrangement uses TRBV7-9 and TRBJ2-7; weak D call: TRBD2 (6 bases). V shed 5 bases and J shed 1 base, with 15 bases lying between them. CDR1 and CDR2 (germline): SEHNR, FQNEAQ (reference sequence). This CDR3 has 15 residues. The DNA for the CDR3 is TGTGCCAGCAGCCCCTTGGGAGGAAAGTCCTACGAGCAGTACTTC. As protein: CASSPLGGKSYEQYF.

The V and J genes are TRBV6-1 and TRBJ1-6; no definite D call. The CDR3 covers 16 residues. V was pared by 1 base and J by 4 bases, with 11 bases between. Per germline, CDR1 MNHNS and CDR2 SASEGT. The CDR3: CASSEGRIAYNSPLHF. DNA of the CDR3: TGTGCCAGCAGTGAAGGTCGCATTGCATATAATTCACCCCTCCACTTT.

This CDR3 is CASSLAGTAYNSPLHF. In nucleotides, the CDR3 is TGTGCCAGCAGTTTGGCCGGGACAGCCTATAATTCACCCCTCCACTTT. This sequence joins TRBV27 and TRBJ1-6; 7 bases match TRBD1. From germline, CDR1 is MNHEY and CDR2 SMNVEV (reference sequence). CDR3 size: 16 residues. J lost 2 bases, V lost 3 bases, and 4 bases had no gene match.